This T cell receptor (beta chain) was documented in a study of T cell repertoires in cytomegalovirus infection (dated by TCRdb to between 2018 and 2021). A note on the overall study: The peptide stimulations were aimed at well-studied HLA-B-restricted epitopes as well as recently identified HLA-C-restricted CMV epitopes, whose presentation resists viral immunomodulation. Because public TCR beta signatures pointed to carriage of CMV infection together with the matching HLA type, the HLA type of each donor mattered for the analysis. Study-wide findings and limitations: The ex vivo response was dominated by HLA-C-restricted CMV-specific TCR beta clonotypes, which also provided the single most frequent clonotype in two of eight donors. In both this cohort and an independent cohort of some 370 donors, the cumulative frequency of public TCR beta family members distinguished carriers of CMV infection plus the relevant HLA type.

Sample treatment or condition, as interpreted from the label and publication: in vitro stimulation with specific CMV peptide epitopes to enrich CMV-specific T cells. Concerning this clonotype itself: Its antigen is currently not known. Base-call qualities are not available, and no considerably larger clone is one nucleotide away.

Sequencing was carried out with an Illumina HiSeq 1500. TCRdb reworked the public reads: Q25 trimming with fastp, MiXCR clone assembly, productive beta chains retained. Rows with one shared CDR3 protein collapse into an entry with the most common genes and DNA. The sample includes around 900,000 distinct CDR3 sequences, with approximately 30% observed a single time. 13% of the sample belongs to the ten largest clones. V ends up 6 bases short and J 5 bases short, with an unmatched junction base count of 9. From cysteine to phenylalanine, the CDR3 is 16 amino acids long. Only the CDR3 DNA stays, 48 bases, in frame from base 1.

The clonotype originates from a human donor in good health (CMV status not recorded). Some clones in this sample may be carry-over from other donors' samples. The chain links TRBV12-3 or TRBV12-4 with TRBJ2-1; TRBD1 aligns with 11 central bases. Sequences were derived from cultured CD8+ T cells from PBMCs, sampled from culture after CMV antigen stimulation. The CDR3 region: CASRAGTGGLNNEQFF. The DNA sequence is given as TGTGCCAGCAGGGCCGGGACAGGGGGTTTAAACAATGAGCAGTTCTTC.